This record concerns one T cell receptor (beta chain) sequence. As yet, its antigen is unknown. It was with random hexamers that 0.5 to 1 ug RNA was reverse transcribed. With immunoSEQ multiplex PCR, TCR beta CDR3 was amplified across 54 Vbeta and 13 Jbeta. TCRdb re-derived calls from the immunoSEQ multiplex PCR reads in MiXCR, one entry per CDR3 protein. The table shows under 200,000 distinct CDR3 sequences, with approximately 95% occurring only once. Trimming shortened V by 6 bases and J by 6 bases, and 6 bases separated the two germline ends. Germline lookup yields CDR1 SEHNR and CDR2 FQNEAQ (reference sequence). CDR3 length: 11 residues. The study sequenced TCR beta in blood CD8+ and CD4+ T cells. The multiple sclerosis control group comprised treatment-naive patients with stable or active relapsing-remitting disease. This sample is drawn from a study of CD8 T cells in Susac syndrome. Study-wide points: The relatively small number of individuals in the TCR sequencing and HLA analysis was acknowledged by the study.

The TCR sequence derives from a human donor with multiple sclerosis. V gene TRBV7-9 combines with J gene TRBJ2-1, with D perhaps TRBD1 (5 bases). Source material: CD8+ T cells from PBMCs. The CDR3, as DNA: TGTGCCAGCAGACAGGTCAATGAGCAGTTCTTC. Protein sequence: CASRQVNEQFF.